This T cell receptor beta chain was identified during a study of T cell clonality in common variable immunodeficiency. This clone was observed many times. Its antigen is still unknown. A read error may account for a junction end that differs from germline. The read halts 3 residues ahead of the CDR3 end, with the missing end drawn from the germline J gene. Sequencing input was equivalent genomic DNA from CVID and controls. Assay used: immunoSEQ multiplex PCR; TCRdb lists only in-frame clones, some missing. The sample yields roughly 60,000 clones, without any singletons. Germline V lookup: CDR1 SSHAT, CDR2 FNYEAQ (reference sequence). This CDR3 spans 16 amino acids. Caucasian heritage predominated among both patients and controls. Study-wide findings and caveats: Reportedly, TCR beta sequences from common variable immunodeficiency showed fewer deletions and N-nucleotide insertions.

V gene TRBV7-7 combines with J gene TRBJ2-5; 8 bases match TRBD2. The source of this sequence is a person aged 18 to 75 in good health. The specimen was peripheral blood mononuclear cells. CDR3 loop: CASSLEAGTRFETQYF. Incomplete CDR3 DNA: TGTGCTAGCAGCTTAGAAGCCGGGACTAGATTTGAGACC.